This T cell receptor (beta chain) came from a study of T cells after yellow fever vaccination. Study-wide findings and caveats: Weaker, the secondary response had a peak occurring faster, on day 5 versus 15. Clonotype sharing between CD4 and CD8 compartments was small. Post-booster samples contained most primary-vaccination clones (around 95% CD4, less than 90% CD8).

A note on this clonotype: Its specificity is unknown.

TCRdb reprocessed the 5' RACE reads with MiXCR, giving one entry per CDR3 protein. Of over 300,000 distinct CDR3 sequences listed, about 4% are singletons. Trimming pared 5 bases from V and 4 bases from J, leaving 14 bases between. The CDR3 totals 13 residues. CDR1 and CDR2 (germline): GTSNPN, SVGIG (reference sequence). The TCR was taken from a young man who received the YFV17D yellow fever vaccine. V is TRBV30 and J is TRBJ1-1, with D possibly matching TRBD1 (5 bases). The starting material was PBMCs, obtained 5 days after the yellow fever booster vaccination. CDR3 in DNA: TGTGCCTGGTCTTTACTTAGGGGCACTGAAGCTTTCTTT. This encodes CAWSLLRGTEAFF.